A selection of T cell receptor beta chains follows, all from one sample in a study of blood T cells in healthy people across ages. TCRdb re-analysed the 5' RACE reads in MiXCR, keeping a single row per CDR3 protein. The sample includes about 1.4 million distinct CDR3 sequences, around 59% of them seen just once. Sequencing used blood. All receptors derive from a man in his late teens or twenties in good health. Both conserved end residues are trimmed from each CDR3.

V gene: TRBV20-1
J gene: TRBJ2-5
CDR3 protein: SAGPTIRGETQY

V gene: TRBV29-1
J gene: TRBJ1-1
CDR3 protein: SATSTVMNTEAF

V gene: TRBV20-1
J gene: TRBJ2-5
CDR3 protein: SARDRGLGETQY

V gene: TRBV20-1
J gene: TRBJ2-5
CDR3 protein: SATRGQGAWETQY

V gene: TRBV5-1
J gene: TRBJ1-4
CDR3 protein: ASRRENREKLF

V gene: TRBV27
J gene: TRBJ2-3
CDR3 protein: ASSLSDGSGTDTQY

V gene: TRBV20-1
J gene: TRBJ2-7
CDR3 protein: SASYSGGPYEQY

V gene: TRBV9
J gene: TRBJ2-3
CDR3 protein: ASSLDRTKSTDTQY

V gene: TRBV27
J gene: TRBJ1-5
CDR3 protein: ASSPRTGGHQPQH

V gene: TRBV7-6
J gene: TRBJ2-1
CDR3 protein: ASSLAGTSGRKISGYNEQF

V gene: TRBV4-1
J gene: TRBJ2-5
CDR3 protein: ASSQTGLAGGETQY

V gene: TRBV20-1
J gene: TRBJ1-5
CDR3 protein: SASSGARGNQPQH

V gene: TRBV4-1
J gene: TRBJ2-1
CDR3 protein: ASSQDQLRQQF

V gene: TRBV20-1
J gene: TRBJ2-5
CDR3 protein: SASPSGGAGQETQY

V gene: TRBV7-2
J gene: TRBJ1-3
CDR3 protein: ASSFRDSLVGNTIY

V gene: TRBV7-2
J gene: TRBJ2-1
CDR3 protein: ASNAGTGYNEQF

V gene: TRBV4-2
J gene: TRBJ2-7
CDR3 protein: ASSQEDEYEQY

V gene: TRBV5-6
J gene: TRBJ2-1
CDR3 protein: ASSYGSGTHEQF

V gene: TRBV24-1
J gene: TRBJ2-2
CDR3 protein: ATSDSKGRGRTGELF

V gene: TRBV9
J gene: TRBJ2-1
CDR3 protein: ASSGGASPYNEQF

V gene: TRBV20-1
J gene: TRBJ1-2
CDR3 protein: SARDVTNYGYT

V gene: TRBV12-3/TRBV12-4
J gene: TRBJ2-7
CDR3 protein: ASGLGPYEQY

V gene: TRBV10-3
J gene: TRBJ2-1
CDR3 protein: AITGLEYNEQF

V gene: TRBV20-1
J gene: TRBJ2-1
CDR3 protein: SAPLWASGRISQF

V gene: TRBV5-1
J gene: TRBJ2-7
CDR3 protein: ASSLTPGPYEQY

V gene: TRBV6-1
J gene: TRBJ2-3
CDR3 protein: ASSEGFSADTQY

V gene: TRBV12-3/TRBV12-4
J gene: TRBJ2-1
CDR3 protein: ASVLSGSGDNEQF